This T cell receptor beta chain was documented in a study of monozygotic twins with inflammatory bowel disease. The length of the CDR3 is 14 residues. Germline-derived CDR1 and CDR2 are SGHDT and YYEEEE. TCRdb reprocessed the 5' RACE reads and keeps a single row for each CDR3 protein, giving no DNA. The sample has just over 300,000 distinct CDR3 sequences. The sequence came from a human donor with ulcerative colitis or Crohn's disease, or a healthy co-twin of an affected twin (not recorded which). The sequencing input was blood. The chain has TRBV5-6 and TRBJ2-5; with no DNA, the TCRdb D assignment of TRBD1 cannot be verified. The CDR3 is CASSGRLEQETQYF.